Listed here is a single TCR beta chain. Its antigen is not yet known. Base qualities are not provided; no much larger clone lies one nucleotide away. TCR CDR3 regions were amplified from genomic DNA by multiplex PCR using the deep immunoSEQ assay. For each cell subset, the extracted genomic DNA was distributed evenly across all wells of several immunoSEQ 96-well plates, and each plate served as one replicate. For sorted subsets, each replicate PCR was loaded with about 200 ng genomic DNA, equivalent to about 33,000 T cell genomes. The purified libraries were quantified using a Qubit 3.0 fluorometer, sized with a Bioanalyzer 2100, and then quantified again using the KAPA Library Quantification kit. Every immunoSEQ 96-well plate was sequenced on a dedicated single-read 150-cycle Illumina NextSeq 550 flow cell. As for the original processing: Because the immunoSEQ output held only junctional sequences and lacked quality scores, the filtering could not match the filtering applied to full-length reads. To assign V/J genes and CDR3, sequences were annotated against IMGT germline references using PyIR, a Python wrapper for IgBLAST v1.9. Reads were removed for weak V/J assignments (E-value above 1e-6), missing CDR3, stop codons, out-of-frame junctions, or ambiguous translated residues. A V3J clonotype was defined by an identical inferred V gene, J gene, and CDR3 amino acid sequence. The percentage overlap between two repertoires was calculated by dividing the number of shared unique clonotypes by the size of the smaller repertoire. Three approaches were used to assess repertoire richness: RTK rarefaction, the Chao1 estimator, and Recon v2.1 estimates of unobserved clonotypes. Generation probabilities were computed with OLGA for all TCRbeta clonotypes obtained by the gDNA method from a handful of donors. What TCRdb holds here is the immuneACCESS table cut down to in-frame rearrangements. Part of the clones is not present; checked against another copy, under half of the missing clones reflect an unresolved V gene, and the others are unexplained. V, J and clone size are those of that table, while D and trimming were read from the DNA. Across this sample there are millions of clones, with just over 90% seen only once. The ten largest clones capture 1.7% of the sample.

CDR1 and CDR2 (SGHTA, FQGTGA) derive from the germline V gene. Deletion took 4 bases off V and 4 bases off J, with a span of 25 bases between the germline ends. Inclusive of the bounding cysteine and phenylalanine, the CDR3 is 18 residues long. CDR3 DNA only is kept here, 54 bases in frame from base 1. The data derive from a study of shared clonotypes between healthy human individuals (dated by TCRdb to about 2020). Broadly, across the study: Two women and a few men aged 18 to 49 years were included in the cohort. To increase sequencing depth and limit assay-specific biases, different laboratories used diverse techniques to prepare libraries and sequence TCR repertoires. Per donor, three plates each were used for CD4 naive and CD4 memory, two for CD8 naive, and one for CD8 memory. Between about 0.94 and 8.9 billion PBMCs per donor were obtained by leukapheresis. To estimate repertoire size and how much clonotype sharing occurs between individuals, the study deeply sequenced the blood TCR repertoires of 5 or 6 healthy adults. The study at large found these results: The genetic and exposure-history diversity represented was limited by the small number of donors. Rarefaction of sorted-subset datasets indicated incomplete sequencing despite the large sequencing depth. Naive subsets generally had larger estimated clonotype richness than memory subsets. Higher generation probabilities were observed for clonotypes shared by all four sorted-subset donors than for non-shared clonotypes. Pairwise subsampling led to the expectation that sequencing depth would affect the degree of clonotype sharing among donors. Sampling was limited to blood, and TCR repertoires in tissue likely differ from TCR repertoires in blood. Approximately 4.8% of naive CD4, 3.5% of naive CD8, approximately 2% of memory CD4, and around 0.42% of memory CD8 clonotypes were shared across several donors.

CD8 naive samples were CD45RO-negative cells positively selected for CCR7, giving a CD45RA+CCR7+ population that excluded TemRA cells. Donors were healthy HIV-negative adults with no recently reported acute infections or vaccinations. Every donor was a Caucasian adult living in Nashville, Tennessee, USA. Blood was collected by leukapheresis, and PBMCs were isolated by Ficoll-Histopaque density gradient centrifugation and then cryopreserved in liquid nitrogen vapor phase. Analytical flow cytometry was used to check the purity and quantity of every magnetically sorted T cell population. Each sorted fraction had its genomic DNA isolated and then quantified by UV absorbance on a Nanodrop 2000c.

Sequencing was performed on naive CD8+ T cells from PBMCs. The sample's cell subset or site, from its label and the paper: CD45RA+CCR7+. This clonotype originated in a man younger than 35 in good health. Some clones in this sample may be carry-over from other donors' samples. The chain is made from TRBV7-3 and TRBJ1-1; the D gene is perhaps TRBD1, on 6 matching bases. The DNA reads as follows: TGTGCCAGCAGCTCCCGCGGTAGGTACAGGGCTGGGGGCACTGAAGCTTTCTTT. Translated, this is CASSSRGRYRAGGTEAFF.